This is a list of T cell receptor beta chains from one sample in a study of OX40 agonist ivuxolimab in advanced cancers. Profiled with immunoSEQ multiplex PCR; TCRdb holds only in-frame clones, not every one. The sample holds over 50,000 clones; about 84% are singletons and the top ten take about 3.9%. Specimen: CD4+ or CD8+ T cells sorted from blood, collected in a trial of the OX40 agonist ivuxolimab. Receptors originate from an adult with an advanced solid tumor such as melanoma, head and neck, liver or kidney cancer. Each CDR3 is given with its conserved first and last residue. The order of the fields is clone size, J gene, V gene, D gene, CDR3 protein, CDR3 DNA. D genes are given only for firm matches. Rows may omit the clone size; those that give it use once, few, many or a size class.

clone size: NA
J gene: TRBJ1-1
V gene: TRBV18
D gene: NA
CDR3 protein: CASSLREGYTEAFF
CDR3 DNA: TGTGCCAGCTCACTACGGGAGGGGTACACTGAAGCTTTCTTT

clone size: NA
J gene: TRBJ2-1
V gene: TRBV28
D gene: NA
CDR3 protein: CASRGRPNNEQFF
CDR3 DNA: TGTGCCAGCCGGGGTCGCCCAAACAATGAGCAGTTCTTC

clone size: once
J gene: TRBJ2-5
V gene: TRBV2
D gene: NA
CDR3 protein: CASGGTVQTQYF
CDR3 DNA: TGTGCCAGCGGGGGGACAGTACAGACCCAGTACTTC

clone size: NA
J gene: TRBJ1-2
V gene: TRBV27
D gene: NA
CDR3 protein: CASSLNGIRDGYTF
CDR3 DNA: TGTGCCAGCAGTTTAAACGGGATTCGGGATGGCTACACCTTC

clone size: NA
J gene: TRBJ2-7
V gene: TRBV14
D gene: NA
CDR3 protein: CASSQIDRYEQYF
CDR3 DNA: TGTGCCAGCAGCCAAATAGATAGATACGAGCAGTACTTC

clone size: once
J gene: TRBJ2-7
V gene: TRBV4-2
D gene: TRBD2
CDR3 protein: CASSQDSVIAGSSYEQYF
CDR3 DNA: TGTGCCAGCAGCCAAGACTCTGTTATAGCGGGCAGCTCCTACGAGCAGTACTTC

clone size: NA
J gene: TRBJ1-1
V gene: TRBV15
D gene: NA
CDR3 protein: CATSRSHRASSANTEAFF
CDR3 DNA: TGTGCCACCAGCAGATCCCATAGGGCTTCGTCCGCGAACACTGAAGCTTTCTTT

clone size: NA
J gene: TRBJ2-7
V gene: TRBV15
D gene: TRBD1
CDR3 protein: CATSRGATGNSYEQYF
CDR3 DNA: TGTGCCACCAGCAGAGGAGCGACAGGGAACTCCTACGAGCAGTACTTC

clone size: NA
J gene: TRBJ2-7
V gene: TRBV5-1
D gene: TRBD1
CDR3 protein: CASSYRGSTYEQYF
CDR3 DNA: TGCGCCAGCAGTTACAGGGGATCCACCTACGAGCAGTACTTC

clone size: NA
J gene: TRBJ2-5
V gene: TRBV6-5
D gene: NA
CDR3 protein: CASSSRGETQYF
CDR3 DNA: TGTGCCAGCAGCTCGCGGGGAGAGACCCAGTACTTC

clone size: NA
J gene: TRBJ2-2
V gene: TRBV5-1
D gene: TRBD1
CDR3 protein: CASSPGQQNTGELFF
CDR3 DNA: TGCGCCAGCAGCCCGGGACAGCAGAACACCGGGGAGCTGTTTTTT

clone size: few
J gene: TRBJ1-5
V gene: TRBV6-6
D gene: NA
CDR3 protein: CASTNSNQPQHF
CDR3 DNA: TGTGCCAGCACAAATAGCAATCAGCCCCAGCATTTT

clone size: NA
J gene: TRBJ2-5
V gene: TRBV7-9
D gene: NA
CDR3 protein: CASSPDGAAQETQYF
CDR3 DNA: TGTGCCAGCAGCCCCGATGGGGCAGCCCAAGAGACCCAGTACTTC

clone size: NA
J gene: TRBJ1-5
V gene: TRBV6-5
D gene: TRBD1
CDR3 protein: CASSLKQGGSQPQHF
CDR3 DNA: TGTGCCAGCAGTTTAAAACAGGGGGGGAGTCAGCCCCAGCATTTT

clone size: NA
J gene: TRBJ2-3
V gene: TRBV14
D gene: NA
CDR3 protein: CASSHQRGTDTQYF
CDR3 DNA: TGTGCCAGCAGCCATCAGCGGGGCACAGATACGCAGTATTTT

clone size: NA
J gene: TRBJ2-2
V gene: TRBV23-1
D gene: NA
CDR3 protein: CASSQSSANTGELFF
CDR3 DNA: TGCGCCAGCAGTCAATCGTCGGCGAACACCGGGGAGCTGTTTTTT

clone size: few
J gene: TRBJ1-5
V gene: TRBV11-1
D gene: TRBD1
CDR3 protein: CASSSTTGDNSNQPQHF
CDR3 DNA: TGTGCCAGCAGCTCGACGACAGGGGACAATAGCAATCAGCCCCAGCATTTT

clone size: few
J gene: TRBJ2-3
V gene: TRBV27
D gene: TRBD1
CDR3 protein: CASSYGQGPSTDTQYF
CDR3 DNA: TGTGCCAGCAGTTACGGACAGGGCCCTAGCACAGATACGCAGTATTTT

clone size: NA
J gene: TRBJ1-5
V gene: TRBV29-1
D gene: NA
CDR3 protein: CSVAGGGGQPQHF
CDR3 DNA: TGCAGCGTAGCCGGGGGAGGGGGACAGCCCCAGCATTTT

clone size: NA
J gene: TRBJ2-3
V gene: TRBV7-2
D gene: TRBD1
CDR3 protein: CASSLDRGSDTQYF
CDR3 DNA: TGTGCCAGCAGCTTAGACAGGGGGTCGGATACGCAGTATTTT

clone size: NA
J gene: TRBJ1-2
V gene: TRBV6-6
D gene: NA
CDR3 protein: CASSNTYDSTYGYTF
CDR3 DNA: TGTGCCAGCTCCAACACCTACGACAGCACCTATGGCTACACCTTC

clone size: NA
J gene: TRBJ1-4
V gene: TRBV7-2
D gene: NA
CDR3 protein: CASSLGQGFEKLFF
CDR3 DNA: TGTGCCAGCAGCTTAGGGCAGGGTTTCGAAAAACTGTTTTTT

clone size: NA
J gene: TRBJ2-3
V gene: TRBV9
D gene: NA
CDR3 protein: CASSVVGASDTQYF
CDR3 DNA: TGTGCCAGCAGCGTAGTTGGCGCTTCAGATACGCAGTATTTT

clone size: NA
J gene: TRBJ1-2
V gene: TRBV19
D gene: NA
CDR3 protein: CASRTNRLANYGYTF
CDR3 DNA: TGTGCCAGTAGGACCAACAGGCTAGCTAACTATGGCTACACCTTC

clone size: NA
J gene: TRBJ2-2
V gene: TRBV18
D gene: NA
CDR3 protein: CASGAVGAGNTGELFF
CDR3 DNA: TGTGCCAGCGGTGCAGTTGGGGCAGGGAACACCGGGGAGCTGTTTTTT

clone size: few
J gene: TRBJ2-1
V gene: TRBV23-1
D gene: NA
CDR3 protein: CASSHRVWEQFF
CDR3 DNA: TGCGCCAGCAGTCACCGGGTCTGGGAGCAGTTCTTC

clone size: few
J gene: TRBJ2-3
V gene: TRBV19
D gene: NA
CDR3 protein: CASSRTTDTQYF
CDR3 DNA: TGTGCCAGTAGTAGGACGACAGATACGCAGTATTTT

clone size: once
J gene: TRBJ1-3
V gene: TRBV7-2
D gene: NA
CDR3 protein: CASSATRGANTIYF
CDR3 DNA: TGTGCCAGCAGCGCGACGCGGGGAGCGAACACCATATATTTT

clone size: once
J gene: TRBJ1-4
V gene: TRBV7-9
D gene: NA
CDR3 protein: CASSSQGNRNEKLFF
CDR3 DNA: TGTGCCAGCAGCTCACAGGGAAATAGGAATGAAAAACTGTTTTTT

clone size: NA
J gene: TRBJ1-3
V gene: TRBV30
D gene: NA
CDR3 protein: CAWSVQGNTIYF
CDR3 DNA: TGTGCCTGGAGTGTACAGGGAAACACCATATATTTT

clone size: NA
J gene: TRBJ1-1
V gene: TRBV27
D gene: NA
CDR3 protein: CASSSYGRGMNTEAFF
CDR3 DNA: TGTGCCAGCAGTTCCTATGGTCGGGGAATGAACACTGAAGCTTTCTTT

clone size: few
J gene: TRBJ1-6
V gene: TRBV27
D gene: NA
CDR3 protein: CASRGVSYNSPLHF
CDR3 DNA: TGTGCCAGCAGAGGAGTGTCCTATAATTCACCCCTCCACTTT

clone size: NA
J gene: TRBJ2-1
V gene: TRBV5-8
D gene: TRBD2
CDR3 protein: CASSLGLAGTSDEQFF
CDR3 DNA: TGTGCCAGCAGCCTCGGACTAGCGGGAACGTCGGATGAGCAGTTCTTC

clone size: NA
J gene: TRBJ1-5
V gene: TRBV30
D gene: NA
CDR3 protein: CAWKHGGQGIFNQPQHF
CDR3 DNA: TGTGCCTGGAAGCACGGGGGGCAGGGAATCTTCAATCAGCCCCAGCATTTT

clone size: NA
J gene: TRBJ2-1
V gene: TRBV7-2
D gene: TRBD2
CDR3 protein: CASSFTGGANNEQFF
CDR3 DNA: TGTGCCAGCAGCTTTACCGGGGGGGCCAACAATGAGCAGTTCTTC

clone size: NA
J gene: TRBJ1-3
V gene: TRBV5-5
D gene: TRBD1
CDR3 protein: CASSWRFIGTGPDSGNTIYF
CDR3 DNA: TGTGCCAGCAGCTGGCGGTTTATCGGGACAGGGCCCGACTCTGGAAACACCATATATTTT

clone size: NA
J gene: TRBJ2-5
V gene: TRBV4-2
D gene: TRBD2
CDR3 protein: CASSQEGQRGGQETQYF
CDR3 DNA: TGTGCCAGCAGCCAAGAAGGTCAGCGGGGAGGTCAAGAGACCCAGTACTTC

clone size: NA
J gene: TRBJ2-7
V gene: TRBV6-6
D gene: NA
CDR3 protein: CASSSTGEGYEQYF
CDR3 DNA: TGTGCCAGCAGTTCGACAGGGGAGGGCTACGAGCAGTACTTC

clone size: NA
J gene: TRBJ2-2
V gene: TRBV18
D gene: TRBD1
CDR3 protein: CASSPRDRVATGELFF
CDR3 DNA: TGTGCCAGCTCACCAAGGGACAGGGTAGCCACCGGGGAGCTGTTTTTT

clone size: NA
J gene: TRBJ2-5
V gene: TRBV10-2
D gene: TRBD1
CDR3 protein: CASRTGGQETQYF
CDR3 DNA: TGCGCCAGCAGAACAGGGGGCCAAGAGACCCAGTACTTC

clone size: NA
J gene: TRBJ2-2
V gene: TRBV5-4
D gene: NA
CDR3 protein: CASSFGPSKNTGELFF
CDR3 DNA: TGTGCCAGCAGCTTCGGACCCAGTAAGAACACCGGGGAGCTGTTTTTT

clone size: NA
J gene: TRBJ2-1
V gene: TRBV2
D gene: TRBD2
CDR3 protein: CASSRTSGGDNEQFF
CDR3 DNA: TGTGCCAGCAGTCGCACTAGCGGGGGGGACAATGAGCAGTTCTTC

clone size: NA
J gene: TRBJ2-7
V gene: TRBV7-8
D gene: TRBD2
CDR3 protein: CASSLLAGRSYEQYF
CDR3 DNA: TGTGCCAGCAGCCTGTTAGCGGGTCGGTCCTACGAGCAGTACTTC

clone size: NA
J gene: TRBJ2-7
V gene: TRBV6-1
D gene: NA
CDR3 protein: CASSEEGTLTTYEQYF
CDR3 DNA: TGTGCCAGCAGTGAAGAGGGGACACTTACCACCTACGAGCAGTACTTC

clone size: NA
J gene: TRBJ1-5
V gene: TRBV11-2
D gene: NA
CDR3 protein: CASSSTDQPQHF
CDR3 DNA: TGTGCCAGCAGCTCGACGGACCAGCCCCAGCATTTT

clone size: NA
J gene: TRBJ1-5
V gene: TRBV19
D gene: NA
CDR3 protein: CASNDRLERGNQSQHF
CDR3 DNA: TGTGCCAGTAACGACAGGTTGGAAAGGGGCAATCAGTCCCAGCATTTT

clone size: NA
J gene: TRBJ2-5
V gene: TRBV5-4
D gene: NA
CDR3 protein: CASSLGVSVQLETQYF
CDR3 DNA: TGTGCCAGCAGCTTGGGGGTTAGCGTCCAATTGGAGACCCAGTACTTC

clone size: NA
J gene: TRBJ1-4
V gene: TRBV28
D gene: TRBD1
CDR3 protein: CASSQPGQANEKLFF
CDR3 DNA: TGTGCCAGCAGCCAACCGGGACAGGCTAATGAAAAACTGTTTTTT

clone size: NA
J gene: TRBJ1-2
V gene: TRBV28
D gene: NA
CDR3 protein: CASKPGHGNYGYTF
CDR3 DNA: TGTGCCAGCAAACCGGGACACGGTAACTATGGCTACACCTTC

clone size: NA
J gene: TRBJ2-5
V gene: TRBV5-1
D gene: NA
CDR3 protein: CASSLEGVGQETQYF
CDR3 DNA: TGCGCCAGCAGCTTGGAGGGGGTAGGTCAAGAGACCCAGTACTTC

clone size: NA
J gene: TRBJ2-3
V gene: TRBV7-9
D gene: NA
CDR3 protein: CASSSGTTDTQYF
CDR3 DNA: TGTGCCAGCAGTTCCGGGACCACAGATACGCAGTATTTT

clone size: NA
J gene: TRBJ1-2
V gene: TRBV19
D gene: TRBD1
CDR3 protein: CARFTGDNGYTF
CDR3 DNA: TGTGCCAGGTTTACAGGGGACAATGGCTACACCTTC

clone size: NA
J gene: TRBJ2-3
V gene: TRBV5-1
D gene: TRBD2
CDR3 protein: CASSSGTSVWDTQYF
CDR3 DNA: TGCGCCAGCAGCTCCGGGACTAGCGTTTGGGATACGCAGTATTTT

clone size: NA
J gene: TRBJ2-4
V gene: TRBV7-8
D gene: TRBD2
CDR3 protein: CASSLPRRLAGAKNIQYF
CDR3 DNA: TGTGCCAGCAGCTTACCCCGTCGACTAGCGGGGGCCAAAAACATTCAGTACTTC

clone size: NA
J gene: TRBJ2-2
V gene: TRBV4-1
D gene: NA
CDR3 protein: CASSYDPRAGELFF
CDR3 DNA: TGCGCCAGCAGCTACGACCCCCGGGCCGGGGAGCTGTTTTTT

clone size: NA
J gene: TRBJ2-3
V gene: TRBV20-1
D gene: NA
CDR3 protein: CSARDTQYF
CDR3 DNA: TGCAGTGCTAGAGATACGCAGTATTTT

clone size: NA
J gene: TRBJ2-7
V gene: TRBV9
D gene: TRBD1
CDR3 protein: CASSFGTGKGSYEQYF
CDR3 DNA: TGTGCCAGCAGCTTCGGGACAGGGAAGGGGTCGTACGAGCAGTACTTC

clone size: NA
J gene: TRBJ1-3
V gene: TRBV19
D gene: NA
CDR3 protein: CASRAGAHSGNTIYF
CDR3 DNA: TGTGCCAGTAGGGCAGGGGCCCACTCTGGAAACACCATATATTTT

clone size: once
J gene: TRBJ2-4
V gene: TRBV6-5
D gene: TRBD1
CDR3 protein: CASTPPGTENIQYF
CDR3 DNA: TGTGCCAGCACTCCACCCGGGACAGAAAACATTCAGTACTTC